The rows below give T cell receptor beta chains drawn from one sample of a study of identifying expanded T cells in peripheral blood. Generated by immunoSEQ multiplex PCR, the TCRdb table keeps only in-frame clones and is missing some. In the table there are around 94,000 clones, 88% of which are singletons. The sequencing input was blood. These receptors came from a person aged 18 to 75 in good health. Each CDR3 is given with its conserved first and last residue. The order of the fields is D gene, J gene, V gene, clone size, CDR3 DNA, CDR3 protein. D genes are given only for firm matches. The size field is filled for only some rows; it gives once, few, many or a size class.

D: -; J: TRBJ2-1; V: TRBV4-1; size: -; DNA: TGCGCCAGCAGCCCCTCTAGGGCAGCCACCTACAATGAGCAGTTCTTC; CDR3: CASSPSRAATYNEQFF
D: -; J: TRBJ1-2; V: TRBV6-6; size: -; DNA: TGTGCCAGCAGTTTTGACGGCCTGAACTATGGCTACACCTTC; CDR3: CASSFDGLNYGYTF
D: TRBD1; J: TRBJ1-2; V: TRBV5-1; size: -; DNA: TGCGCCAGCAGCTTGGGGACAGGGGGCGTCTATGGCTACACCTTC; CDR3: CASSLGTGGVYGYTF
D: -; J: TRBJ1-2; V: TRBV6-5; size: -; DNA: TGTGCCAGCACCGAACATCAGGGGAGGAGTGGCTACACCTTC; CDR3: CASTEHQGRSGYTF
D: -; J: TRBJ1-2; V: TRBV29-1; size: -; DNA: TGCAGCGTTGTGGTCCCGCTCCCTAACTATGGCTACACCTTC; CDR3: CSVVVPLPNYGYTF
D: TRBD1; J: TRBJ1-5; V: TRBV5-6; size: few; DNA: TGTGCCAGCAGCCCGGACAGGGGGAATAGCAATCAGCCCCAGCATTTT; CDR3: CASSPDRGNSNQPQHF
D: TRBD1; J: TRBJ2-7; V: TRBV29-1; size: -; DNA: TGCAGCGTTGAGGATCCCTATGGGGACAGGCAGTACTTC; CDR3: CSVEDPYGDRQYF
D: -; J: TRBJ1-5; V: TRBV6-6; size: -; DNA: TGTGCCAGCGGATATCCCGGCAGCAATCAGCCCCAGCATTTT; CDR3: CASGYPGSNQPQHF
D: -; J: TRBJ2-2; V: TRBV6-1; size: -; DNA: TGTGCCAGCAGGGGGGCAGGCACCGGGGAGCTGTTTTTT; CDR3: CASRGAGTGELFF
D: TRBD2; J: TRBJ2-1; V: TRBV2; size: -; DNA: TGTGCCAGTTCCGGGACTAGAGTCAATGAGCAGTTCTTC; CDR3: CASSGTRVNEQFF
D: -; J: TRBJ2-5; V: TRBV2; size: -; DNA: TGTGCCAGCAGTGAGGGGGGACGAATCCTCATCCAAGAGACCCAGTACTTC; CDR3: CASSEGGRILIQETQYF
D: TRBD2; J: TRBJ2-7; V: TRBV13; size: -; DNA: TGTGCCAGCAGCCAACTAGCGGGAAACCTCTACGAGCAGTACTTC; CDR3: CASSQLAGNLYEQYF
D: TRBD2; J: TRBJ2-3; V: TRBV10-3; size: -; DNA: TGTGCCACCAAGGGACTAGCGCCCCGCCCCAGCACAGATACGCAGTATTTT; CDR3: CATKGLAPRPSTDTQYF